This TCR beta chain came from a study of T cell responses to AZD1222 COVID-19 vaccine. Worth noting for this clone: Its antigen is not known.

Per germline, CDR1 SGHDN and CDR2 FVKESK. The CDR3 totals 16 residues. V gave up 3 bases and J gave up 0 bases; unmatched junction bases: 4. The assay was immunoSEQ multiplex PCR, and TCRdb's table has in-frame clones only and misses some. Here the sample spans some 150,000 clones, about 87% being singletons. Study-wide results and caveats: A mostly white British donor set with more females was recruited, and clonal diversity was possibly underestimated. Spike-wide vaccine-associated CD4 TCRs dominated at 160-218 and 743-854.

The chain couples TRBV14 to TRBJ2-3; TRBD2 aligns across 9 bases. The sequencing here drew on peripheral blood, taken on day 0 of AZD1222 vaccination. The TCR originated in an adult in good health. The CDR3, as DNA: TGTGCCAGCAGCCAGATTGCGGGGGGGAGCACAGATACGCAGTATTTT. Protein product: CASSQIAGGSTDTQYF.